The 11 T cell receptor beta chains below come from one sample, sequenced in a study of T cells after yellow fever vaccination. TCRdb analysed the 5' RACE reads with MiXCR anew, one entry per CDR3 protein. The repertoire includes approximately 300,000 distinct CDR3 sequences, 9.5% to 12% of them detected once, and 3.3% sits in the top ten. Sample: CD4+ T cells sorted from PBMCs, taken 45 days after the yellow fever booster vaccination. These receptor sequences come from a man aged 18 to 35 who received the YFV17D yellow fever vaccine.

This clonotype has a handful of counts. The V and J genes are TRBV5-1 and TRBJ2-5, with 7 bases matching TRBD1. The CDR3 spans 14 residues. The germline gives CDR1 SGHRS, CDR2 YFSETQ. J lost 0 bases, V lost 4 bases, and 3 bases had no gene match. The CDR3 loop reads CASSPGGNQETQYF. The CDR3 nucleotides read TGCGCCAGCAGCCCAGGGGGAAACCAAGAGACCCAGTACTTC.

The J gene is TRBJ1-3, the V gene TRBV15, with a weak D call TRBD1 (6 bases). CDR3 length: 16 residues. Germline V gene data show CDR1 as LNHNV and CDR2 as YYDKDF (reference sequence). Trimming removed 3 bases from V and 1 base from J, with 13 bases in between. Here the CDR3 reads CATSSSGTRSGNTIYF. The CDR3 DNA reads TGTGCCACCAGCAGCTCCGGGACACGGTCTGGAAACACCATATATTTT.

This clonotype was seen more than once but under ten times. The V and J genes are TRBV7-2 and TRBJ2-1, with 9 nucleotides matching TRBD2. This CDR3 has 16 amino acids. Trimming cost V 4 bases and J 9 bases; bases outside gene matches: 13. Germline V lookup: CDR1 SGHTA, CDR2 FQGNSA. Here the CDR3 reads CASSSGLALYGREQFF. The CDR3 DNA reads TGTGCCAGCAGCTCGGGACTAGCTTTATATGGTCGTGAGCAGTTCTTC.

This clonotype has a handful of counts. This chain links TRBV20-1 with TRBJ1-1; D may be TRBD1 (6 bases). The CDR3 is 14 residues long. CDR1 and CDR2 (germline): DFQATT, SNEGSKA (reference sequence). V was trimmed by 6 bases and J by 4 bases, leaving 18 bases between them. CDR3: CSAKIGGGGTEAFF. The DNA for the CDR3 is TGCAGTGCAAAGATCGGGGGCGGCGGCACTGAAGCTTTCTTT.

The chain combines TRBV6-5 with TRBJ2-3, with 8 bases fitting TRBD2. The J segment lost 8 bases and the V segment lost 0 bases, leaving 7 bases of the junction unmatched. CDR1 is MNHEY and CDR2 is SVGAGI in the germline V gene. The CDR3 consists of 15 residues. As DNA, the CDR3 is TGTGCCAGCAGTTACTCGACCGGGGGGGCTGGTACGCAGTATTTT. This sequence encodes CASSYSTGGAGTQYF.

This chain links TRBV4-2 with TRBJ2-2; 7 bases are shared with TRBD1. This CDR3 has 16 amino acids. Per germline, CDR1 LGHNA and CDR2 YNFKEQ. Trimming at V came to 2 bases and at J to 0 bases, leaving 3 bases not matched to a gene. CDR3 sequence reads: CASSQTGTANTGELFF. CDR3 nucleotide sequence: TGTGCCAGCAGCCAAACCGGGACAGCGAACACCGGGGAGCTGTTTTTT.

In this sample, this clonotype turned up a few times. CDR3 nucleotides: TGTGCCAGCAGCTTTACGGTGTCCTATGGCTACACCTTC. Translating gives CASSFTVSYGYTF. The chain links TRBV7-9 to TRBJ1-2; D gene ambiguous. V lost 3 bases and J lost 4, with 9 bases in between. Per germline, CDR1 SEHNR and CDR2 FQNEAQ (reference sequence). The CDR3 spans 13 residues.

The gene calls are TRBV5-6 and TRBJ2-7; a weak D match, TRBD2 (5 bases). Trimming stripped 2 bases from V and 2 bases from J, with 11 bases between. Germline values: CDR1 SGHDT, CDR2 YYEEEE. The CDR3 spans 14 residues. This chain's CDR3 is CASSLERETYEQYF. CDR3 DNA sequence: TGTGCCAGCAGCTTAGAGAGGGAAACCTACGAGCAGTACTTC.

This chain connects TRBV5-1 to TRBJ1-3; possibly TRBD1 for D (5 bases). V was cut by 3 bases and J by 0 bases, with 10 bases left in between. The CDR3 consists of 15 residues. Germline lookup yields CDR1 SGHRS and CDR2 YFSETQ. The CDR3 region is CASSWGGYSGNTIYF. The CDR3 DNA follows: TGCGCCAGCAGCTGGGGCGGTTACTCTGGAAACACCATATATTTT.

The V and J genes are TRBV6-5 and TRBJ1-6; D not certain. V was clipped by 5 bases and J by 0 bases, with 8 bases between them. CDR1 and CDR2 (germline): MNHEY, SVGAGI. This CDR3 has 15 amino acids. The CDR3 reads CASSKDVSYNSPLHF. In nucleotides, the CDR3 is TGTGCCAGCAGTAAGGACGTCTCCTATAATTCACCCCTCCACTTT.

This clonotype was seen many times. V gene TRBV5-1 combines with J gene TRBJ1-2, with D unresolved. Trimming left V 5 bases short and J 4 bases short, with 12 bases between. Germline V gives CDR1 SGHRS, CDR2 YFSETQ. The CDR3 runs 13 residues. The DNA of the CDR3 is TGCGCCAGCAGATACGAGACCTTCTATGGCTACACCTTC. This encodes CASRYETFYGYTF.